These 21 T cell receptor beta chains were all obtained from the same sample, sequenced in a study of cytomegalovirus exposure and HLA in healthy donors. The PCR employed 60 Vbeta primers together with 13 Jbeta primers. TCRdb keeps only in-frame clones here, not all; method: immunoSEQ multiplex PCR. The sample records about 170,000 clones, roughly 70% being singletons. Sequenced material: PBMCs. The receptors come from a woman aged 18-30 years in good health and CMV-seropositive.

This chain links TRBV18 with TRBJ2-2, with 7 positions matching TRBD1. Per germline, CDR1 KGHSH and CDR2 LQKENI. The CDR3 runs 15 residues. The V segment lost 3 bases and the J segment 2 bases; nucleotides outside the gene matches: 3. This CDR3 is CASSPTGANTGELFF. CDR3 in DNA: TGTGCCAGCTCACCCACAGGGGCCAACACCGGGGAGCTGTTTTTT.

The chain carries TRBV20-1 and TRBJ1-2; D is unclear. Trimming removed 7 bases from V and 6 bases from J, with 12 bases in between. The CDR3 runs to 11 residues. Germline loops: CDR1 DFQATT, CDR2 SNEGSKA (reference sequence). CDR3 region: CSVPQRNGYTF. In DNA, the CDR3 is TGCAGTGTCCCCCAGAGGAATGGCTACACCTTC.

The rearrangement uses TRBV28 and TRBJ2-3; D possibly corresponds to TRBD2 (5 bases). Germline CDR1 reads MDHEN; CDR2 reads SYDVKM. Trimming took 3 bases from V and 3 from J, leaving 22 bases between them. The CDR3 consists of 18 residues. Here the CDR3 reads CASSFSRPGRGVTDTQYF. The CDR3 DNA is TGTGCCAGCAGTTTCTCCAGGCCTGGTCGGGGTGTTACAGATACGCAGTATTTT.

The sample holds a few counts of this clone. This rearrangement joins TRBV6-1 to TRBJ1-6, with no clear D. Germline V gene lookup returns CDR1 MNHNS and CDR2 SASEGT. V shed 8 bases and J shed 0 bases, with 14 bases lying between them. The CDR3 spans 16 residues. The CDR3 DNA reads TGTGCCAGCGGGGAAGAGGCTAGCTCCTATAATTCACCCCTCCACTTT. It is translated as CASGEEASSYNSPLHF.

This clone was picked up one time. J is TRBJ2-7 and V is TRBV28; D perhaps matches TRBD1 (6 bases). Looked up from germline, CDR1 is MDHEN and CDR2 is SYDVKM. CDR3 length: 15 residues. V dropped 3 bases and J dropped 6 bases, with 18 bases sitting between them. CDR3 in amino acids: CASSLDASGVSEQYF. As DNA, the CDR3 is TGTGCCAGCAGTTTGGATGCGTCAGGGGTATCCGAGCAGTACTTC.

This clone was detected once. The chain couples TRBV10-3 to TRBJ2-7, with 7 bases lining up with TRBD1. The germline V gene encodes CDR1 ENHRY and CDR2 SYGVKD. This CDR3 is built from 14 residues. The trim removed 3 bases at V and 3 bases at J, leaving 5 bases unmatched. The CDR3 nucleotides are TGTGCCATCAGTGAAGTAGGGGGCGTCTACGAGCAGTACTTC. Its protein product is CAISEVGGVYEQYF.

The chain has TRBV11-3 and TRBJ2-5; 9 bases match TRBD1. The CDR3 length is 15 residues. Germline V CDR1 and CDR2: SGHNT, YENEEA. V lost 4 bases, J lost 1 base, and 4 bases stayed unmatched. The CDR3 DNA reads TGTGCCAGCAGCTCGGGACAGGGAACCCAAGAGACCCAGTACTTC. It is translated as CASSSGQGTQETQYF.

The count of this clone is one. The chain uses TRBV5-1 and TRBJ2-1; the D gene is possibly TRBD1 (5 bases). CDR1 SGHRS and CDR2 YFSETQ come from the germline V gene. The CDR3 consists of 15 residues. The V and J ends lost 2 bases and 5 bases respectively, with 14 bases between them. In nucleotides, the CDR3 is TGCGCCAGCAGCTTCCCCCTCGACAGTAACAATGAGCAGTTCTTC. Residues: CASSFPLDSNNEQFF.

The gene calls are TRBV5-1 and TRBJ2-7, with TRBD2 as a possible D gene (7 bases). The CDR3 has 16 residues. Germline V gene data show CDR1 as SGHRS and CDR2 as YFSETQ. V gave up 4 bases and J gave up 2 bases, with 19 bases separating them. As DNA, the CDR3 is TGCGCCAGCAGCGCTGGGGCAGGGAGGGGGACCTACGAGCAGTACTTC. Its translation: CASSAGAGRGTYEQYF.

This sequence joins TRBV18 and TRBJ1-1; D gene ambiguous. Trimming removed 4 bases from V and 4 bases from J, with 16 bases in between. Looked up from germline, CDR1 is KGHSH and CDR2 is LQKENI. The CDR3 extends over 15 amino acids. CDR3 sequence: CASSRPETTRTEAFF. CDR3 sequence (DNA): TGTGCCAGCTCACGACCCGAAACGACTCGCACTGAAGCTTTCTTT.

This clone was observed a few times. The genes are TRBV7-2 and TRBJ1-1; TRBD1 matches at 7 bases. Germline-derived CDR1 and CDR2 are SGHTA and FQGNSA. CDR3 size: 15 residues. The V segment lost 4 bases and the J segment 0 bases; nucleotides outside the gene matches: 5. The CDR3 DNA follows: TGTGCCAGCAGCTCGGGACAGCACATGAACACTGAAGCTTTCTTT. As protein: CASSSGQHMNTEAFF.

The rearrangement links TRBV10-3 to TRBJ2-3; 9 bases line up with TRBD1. CDR1 is ENHRY and CDR2 is SYGVKD in the germline V gene. V gave up 3 bases and J gave up 6 bases; unmatched junction bases: 13. CDR3 size: 17 residues. The CDR3 region is CAISDREQGALRDTQYF. CDR3 bases: TGTGCCATCAGTGATCGGGAACAGGGGGCACTTAGGGATACGCAGTATTTT.

This clone was recorded a few times. Other DNA sequences in the sample encode the same CDR3. The V gene is TRBV2, the J gene TRBJ1-2; possible D gene TRBD1, 5 bases. Trimming stripped 4 bases from V and 5 bases from J, with 5 bases between. CDR3 size: 11 residues. Germline CDR1 SNHLY, CDR2 FYNNEI. The CDR3 sequence: CASSAGYGYTF. For the CDR3, the DNA is TGTGCCAGCAGTGCAGGGTATGGCTACACCTTC.

The sample holds one count of this clone. The chain combines TRBV5-1 with TRBJ2-1, with 8 bases that match TRBD1. CDR1 SGHRS and CDR2 YFSETQ come from the germline V gene. The CDR3 runs to 14 residues. V lost 0 bases and J lost 7; bases outside the gene matches: 3. CDR3 region: CASSLGTGSNEQFF. The CDR3 DNA follows: TGCGCCAGCAGCTTGGGGACAGGGTCGAATGAGCAGTTCTTC.

This chain joins TRBV7-3 and TRBJ1-5; the match to TRBD1 covers 9 bases. The CDR3 has 17 residues. The germline V gene encodes CDR1 SGHTA and CDR2 FQGTGA. Trimming took 5 bases from V and 3 from J; bases not matched to a gene: 11. CDR3 sequence: CASSIPRDRAANQPQHF. DNA for the CDR3: TGTGCCAGCAGCATACCGAGGGACAGGGCGGCCAATCAGCCCCAGCATTTT.

The V and J genes are TRBV29-1 and TRBJ2-3; D might be TRBD2 (5 bases). V lost 3 bases, J lost 11 bases, and 12 bases lay in between. This CDR3 is 11 amino acids long. CDR1 and CDR2 from the germline V gene are SQVTM and ANQGSEA. CDR3 nucleotide sequence: TGCAGCGTTGAGAAGGGCGGAGGGCAGTATTTT. Protein sequence: CSVEKGGGQYF.

The sample holds one count of this clone. The V call is TRBV28, the J call TRBJ2-2; D is possibly TRBD1 (5 bases). The CDR3 loop spans 13 amino acids. Trimming pared 2 bases from V and 4 bases from J, leaving 5 bases between. Looked up from germline, CDR1 is MDHEN and CDR2 is SYDVKM. This CDR3 reads CASSLQGTGELFF. CDR3 DNA: TGTGCCAGCAGTTTACAGGGCACCGGGGAGCTGTTTTTT.

The gene calls are TRBV6-1 and TRBJ2-2, with TRBD2 as a possible D gene (5 bases). The germline V gene encodes CDR1 MNHNS and CDR2 SASEGT. V gave up 7 bases and J gave up 6 bases, with 18 bases separating them. The CDR3 is 15 residues long. CDR3 loop: CASIRGFLGAGELFF. CDR3 DNA sequence: TGTGCCAGCATACGTGGGTTTCTCGGGGCCGGGGAGCTGTTTTTT.

The chain is built from TRBV9 and TRBJ2-5; the D gene is possibly TRBD2 (6 bases). Per the germline V gene, CDR1 is SGDLS and CDR2 is YYNGEE. Between the trimmed V and J ends, which lost 4 bases and 5 bases, there was a span of 15 bases. This CDR3 spans 14 amino acids. Here the CDR3 DNA reads TGTGCCAGCAGCCCTGGTGTTGGAGGGGAGACCCAGTACTTC. Translating gives CASSPGVGGETQYF.

This clone was counted a single time. The chain uses TRBV9 and TRBJ1-3; D unresolved. Trimming removed 0 bases from V and 4 bases from J, with 5 bases in between. The CDR3 sequence is 13 residues long. The germline gives CDR1 SGDLS, CDR2 YYNGEE. CDR3 residues: CASSVGQGNTIYF. The CDR3, as DNA: TGTGCCAGCAGCGTAGGGCAGGGAAACACCATATATTTT.

The rearrangement links TRBV4-2 to TRBJ1-5; D is unresolved. The V and J ends lost 6 bases and 5 bases respectively, with 17 bases between them. CDR3 size: 15 residues. CDR1 is LGHNA, CDR2 YNFKEQ, per germline. CDR3 DNA: TGTGCCAGCAGAGGACTGAGCGGCGGCGATCAGCCCCAGCATTTT. Protein sequence: CASRGLSGGDQPQHF.